Listed here is a single TCR beta chain. No antigen is known for it. This record belongs to a study of beta chain features in type 1 diabetes. On the study more broadly: Cell yields, age and gender were similar between patients and healthy donors.

Reverse transcription of all isolated RNA meant that expressed TCRB transcripts were sequenced. This table comes from immunoSEQ multiplex PCR, and its TCRdb copy is limited to in-frame clones, with some not included. The repertoire holds 640,000 or so clones, with roughly 13% as singletons. Findings of the study overall: Patients and controls would be equally affected if PCR favored shorter templates. There was a moderate but significant shortening of TCRB CDR3s in all four CD4+ subsets of Type 1 diabetes patients. The study found that naive, central memory and Treg TCRB repertoires appeared more similar in patients than in healthy donors.

With 5 bases clipped from V and 10 bases from J, the junction kept 11 bases outside the gene matches. The CDR3 has 15 residues. Germline CDR1 is LNHDA and CDR2 is SQIVND (reference sequence). This receptor was obtained from a man aged 18 to 29 with type 1 diabetes. The sequencing input was naive CD4+ T cells from blood. The chain couples TRBV19 to TRBJ1-1; 12 bases agree with TRBD1. The CDR3 loop is CASSRTPGQGARAFF. For the CDR3, the DNA is TGTGCCAGTAGTCGAACCCCGGGACAGGGGGCGAGAGCTTTCTTT.